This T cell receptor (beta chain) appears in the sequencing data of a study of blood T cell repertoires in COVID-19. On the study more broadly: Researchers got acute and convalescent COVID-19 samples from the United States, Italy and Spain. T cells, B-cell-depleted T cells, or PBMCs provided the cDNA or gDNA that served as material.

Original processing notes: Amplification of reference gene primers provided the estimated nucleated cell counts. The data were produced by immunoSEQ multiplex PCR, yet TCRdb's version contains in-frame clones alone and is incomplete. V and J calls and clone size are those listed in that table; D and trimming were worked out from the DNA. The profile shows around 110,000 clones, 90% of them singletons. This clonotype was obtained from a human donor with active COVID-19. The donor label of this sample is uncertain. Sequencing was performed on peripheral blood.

DNA for the CDR3: TGTGCCAGCAGTTTAATGGGGCCAGGCAGAGAGACCCAGTACTTC. This sequence encodes CASSLMGPGRETQYF. V gene TRBV28 combines with J gene TRBJ2-5; tentatively, D is TRBD1 (5 bases). V lost 2 bases and J lost 4, with 14 bases in between. Germline CDR1 MDHEN, CDR2 SYDVKM. The CDR3 is 15 residues long.